This T cell receptor beta chain was identified in a study of T cell clonality in common variable immunodeficiency. This clone showed up many times. The CDR3 end is not reached by the read, which stops 3 residues before it; the germline J gene fills it in. Some clones are missing from TCRdb's copy, which holds only in-frame ones; the method was immunoSEQ multiplex PCR. The sample offers around 47,000 clones and no singletons, the top ten holding approximately 2%. V was trimmed by 4 bases and J by 2 bases, leaving 17 bases between them. Germline lookup yields CDR1 DFQATT and CDR2 SNEGSKA (reference sequence). The CDR3 runs to 15 residues.

The V gene is TRBV20-1, the J gene TRBJ1-1, with D possibly matching TRBD1 (5 bases). The sequencing input was peripheral blood mononuclear cells. This receptor was identified in a person aged 18-70 years in good health. This chain's CDR3 is CSAKWGGELNTEAFF. CDR3 bases read: TGCAGTGCTAAGTGGGGGGGGGAACTAAACACTGAA.